The entry that follows covers one TCR beta chain sequence. Trimming left V 2 bases short and J 3 bases short, with 11 bases between. Germline CDR1 MNHEY, CDR2 SVGAGI. The CDR3 totals 14 residues. This sample is part of a study of blood T cell repertoires in COVID-19. Clones were sequenced by immunoSEQ multiplex PCR, and TCRdb holds only the in-frame ones, with some missing. The top ten clones hold roughly 19% of a sample with over 150,000 clones, over 75% of them seen once. Sequenced sample: peripheral blood. This TCR was sampled from a man in his fifties or sixties with COVID-19, enrolled during active disease. The J gene is TRBJ2-7, the V gene TRBV6-5; D is unclear. The chain's CDR3 is CASSYGTFGYEQYF. The CDR3 coding sequence is TGTGCCAGCAGTTACGGTACTTTTGGCTACGAGCAGTACTTC.